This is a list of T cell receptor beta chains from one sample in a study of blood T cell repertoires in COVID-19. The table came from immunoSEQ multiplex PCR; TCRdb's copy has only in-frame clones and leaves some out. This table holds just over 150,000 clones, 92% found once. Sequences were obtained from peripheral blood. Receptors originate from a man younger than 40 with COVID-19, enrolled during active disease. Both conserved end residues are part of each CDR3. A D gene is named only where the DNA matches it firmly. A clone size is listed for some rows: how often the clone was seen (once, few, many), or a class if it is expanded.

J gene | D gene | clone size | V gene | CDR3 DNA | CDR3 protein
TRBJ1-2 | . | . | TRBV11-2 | TGTGCCAGCAGATTACCAGGGGCGTCATTGTATGGCTACACCTTC | CASRLPGASLYGYTF
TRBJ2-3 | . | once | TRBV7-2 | TGTGCCAGCAGCTTAGGGGGAATCAGGGGTCGTACGCAGTATTTT | CASSLGGIRGRTQYF
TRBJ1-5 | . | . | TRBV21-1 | TGTGCCAGTCCCAATGCCGGGACAGGGGGGAGCAATCAGCCCCAGCATTTT | CASPNAGTGGSNQPQHF
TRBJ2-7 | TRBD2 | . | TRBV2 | TGTGCCAGCAGTTCCCGCGGGAGGTCGTCCTACGAGCAGTACTTC | CASSSRGRSSYEQYF
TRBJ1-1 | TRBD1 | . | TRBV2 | TGTGCCACCGGGGACAGAACAAGGGGGACTGAAGCTTTCTTT | CATGDRTRGTEAFF
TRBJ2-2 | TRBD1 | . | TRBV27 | TGTGCCAGCAGTCTTAGCCGGGACAGGAACTCCGTAGAGCTGTTTTTT | CASSLSRDRNSVELFF
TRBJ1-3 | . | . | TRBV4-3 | TGCGCCAGCAGCCAAGATGCCTGGCCAGGGACTTTCCGACACTCTGGAAACACCATATATTTT | CASSQDAWPGTFRHSGNTIYF
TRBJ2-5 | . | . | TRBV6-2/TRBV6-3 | TGTGCCAGCAGTTACACGGACAGCAACCAAGAGACCCAGTACTTC | CASSYTDSNQETQYF
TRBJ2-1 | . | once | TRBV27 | TGTGCCAGCAGTTTATACTGGGGGCGAAGTTCCAATGAGCAGTTCTTC | CASSLYWGRSSNEQFF
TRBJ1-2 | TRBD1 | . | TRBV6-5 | TGTGCCAGCAGTCTCACAGGGGGGGTTAACCATGGCTACACCTTC | CASSLTGGVNHGYTF
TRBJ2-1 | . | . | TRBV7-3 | TGTGCCAGCAGCACAGGGCCCCGCGCCCATGAGCAGTTCTTC | CASSTGPRAHEQFF
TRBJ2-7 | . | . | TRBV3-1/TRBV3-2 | TGTGCCAGCAGCCAAGGGGGAAGGGGAACCTTTAGAGAGCAGTACTTC | CASSQGGRGTFREQYF
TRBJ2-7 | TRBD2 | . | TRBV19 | TGTGCCAGTAGTATTGTACCGGGACTAGCGGTCTACGAGCAGTACTTC | CASSIVPGLAVYEQYF
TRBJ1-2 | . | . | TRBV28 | TGTGCCAGCAGTCCTACAGTGAACTATGGCTACACCTTC | CASSPTVNYGYTF
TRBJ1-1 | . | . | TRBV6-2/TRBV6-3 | TGTGCCAGCAGTTACTCCGCGGGGGCGGCTGGGACTGAAGCTTTCTTT | CASSYSAGAAGTEAFF
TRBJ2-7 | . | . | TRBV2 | TGTGCCAGCAGCTCGAGGGGGGGTGACTACGAGCAGTACTTC | CASSSRGGDYEQYF
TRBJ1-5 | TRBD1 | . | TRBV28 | TGTGCCAGCAGTTTATTTGGGACAGGGCCTGCGGGTCAGCCCCAGCATTTT | CASSLFGTGPAGQPQHF
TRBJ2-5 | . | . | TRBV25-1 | TGTGCCAGCAGTGACCTTGGCCCCCAAGAGACCCAGTACTTC | CASSDLGPQETQYF
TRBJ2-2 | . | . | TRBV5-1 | TGCGCCAGCAGCTTGGAGGCGGGTACCGGGGAGCTGTTTTTT | CASSLEAGTGELFF
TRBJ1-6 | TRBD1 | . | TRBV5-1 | TGCGCCAGCAGCTCTGGGACAGCTGTCTATAATTCACCCCTCCACTTT | CASSSGTAVYNSPLHF
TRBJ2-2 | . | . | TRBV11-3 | TGTGCCAGCAGCTTAGATCGGGGTAGCGCGAGTTACACCGGGGAGCTGTTTTTT | CASSLDRGSASYTGELFF
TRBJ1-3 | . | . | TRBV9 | TGTGCCAGCAGATCCAGCCGGGGAAGTGGAAACACCATATATTTT | CASRSSRGSGNTIYF
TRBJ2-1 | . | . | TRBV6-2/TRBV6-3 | TGTGCCAGCAGTTCGCACTCTACCCGATCCAATGAGCAGTTCTTC | CASSSHSTRSNEQFF
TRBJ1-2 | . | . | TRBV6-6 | TGTGCCAGCAGCCGCGACAGAGGCTATGGCTACACCTTC | CASSRDRGYGYTF
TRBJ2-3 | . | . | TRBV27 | TGTGCCAGCAGCCAAACAGAGAGCGGCTCCGAGCAGTATTTT | CASSQTESGSEQYF
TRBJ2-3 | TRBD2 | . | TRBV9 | TGTGCCAGCAGCGTATACGGGGGGGCCGGGGCAGATACGCAGTATTTT | CASSVYGGAGADTQYF
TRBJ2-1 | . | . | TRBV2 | TGTGCCAGCAGTGACTCCTTTGGCAGGGGGGTCAATGAGCAGTTCTTC | CASSDSFGRGVNEQFF
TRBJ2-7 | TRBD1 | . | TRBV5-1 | TGCGCCAGCAGCTTGGTACAGGGGGCCTACGAGCAGTACTTC | CASSLVQGAYEQYF
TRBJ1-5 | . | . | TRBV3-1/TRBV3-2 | TGTGCCAGCAGCCAAGATCGGTATCAGCCCCAGCATTTT | CASSQDRYQPQHF
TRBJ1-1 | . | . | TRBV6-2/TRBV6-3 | TGTGCCAGCAGTTTTCCTCATTATGAGGGAGATCTCACTGAAGCTTTCTTT | CASSFPHYEGDLTEAFF
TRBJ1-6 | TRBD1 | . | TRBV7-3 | TGTGCCAGCAGCCTGGGACAGGGAGGATCACCCCTCCACTTT | CASSLGQGGSPLHF
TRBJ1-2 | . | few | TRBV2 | TGTGCCAGCAGTGAAGGGTTTGGGGCGGCCACCTTC | CASSEGFGAATF
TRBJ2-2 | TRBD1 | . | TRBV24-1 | TGTGCCACCAGTGATGGACAGGGGTGGAACACCGGGGAGCTGTTTTTT | CATSDGQGWNTGELFF
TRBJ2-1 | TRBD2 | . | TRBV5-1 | TGCGCCAGCAGCTTGTCCGGCGGGAGGGTCAATGAGCAGTTCTTC | CASSLSGGRVNEQFF
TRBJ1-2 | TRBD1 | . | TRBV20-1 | TGCAGTGCTAGTTTAGGACAGGGGATGGGCTATGGCTACACCTTC | CSASLGQGMGYGYTF
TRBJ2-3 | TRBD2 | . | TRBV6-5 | TGTGCCAGCAGTCCACTAGCGGGACTGGCAGATACGCAGTATTTT | CASSPLAGLADTQYF
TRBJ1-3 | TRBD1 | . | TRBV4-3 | TGCGCCAGCAGCCCGACAGGGAGCTCTGGAAACACCATATATTTT | CASSPTGSSGNTIYF
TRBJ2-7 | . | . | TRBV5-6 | TGTGCCAGCAGCTTCGGACAGGAGGGGTGGGTTATTTACGAGCAGTACTTC | CASSFGQEGWVIYEQYF